The clone carrying this T cell receptor beta chain has more than one count but fewer than ten. The target antigen is unknown. These data come from a study of T cells in Graves' hyperthyroidism and ophthalmopathy. The investigators amplified TCR beta CDR3 regions from RNA transcripts. The primer set for the first-round RT-PCR of the TCR CDR3 was HTBI. MiXCR, applied by TCRdb to the multiplex PCR reads, yields one record per CDR3 protein. The repertoire has more than 450,000 distinct CDR3 sequences, 14% of them found once; the top ten carry approximately 15%. The CDR3 length is 14 residues. Trimming took 3 bases from V and 6 from J; bases not matched to a gene: 6. The germline V gene encodes CDR1 ENHRY and CDR2 SYGVKD. Study outcomes and limitations: Ophthalmopathy and stable hyperthyroidism were separated by a 13 V-J model.

J is TRBJ2-7 and V is TRBV10-3, with 9 bases identical to TRBD2. The TCR was taken from a woman in her thirties or forties with Graves' hyperthyroidism. Sequencing input: blood. The CDR3 DNA sequence: TGTGCCATCAGTGATCGGGCGGGAGGGCTCGAGCAGTACTTC. Its translation: CAISDRAGGLEQYF.